A selection of T cell receptor beta chains follows, all from one sample in a study of cytomegalovirus exposure and HLA in healthy donors. The table came from immunoSEQ multiplex PCR; TCRdb's copy has only in-frame clones and leaves some out. The table records some 170,000 clones, more than 60% of them present only once. The sequenced sample was PBMCs. These TCRs come from a woman aged 60-75 years in good health and CMV-seropositive. CDR3s include the opening cysteine and the closing phenylalanine or tryptophan. A D gene is named only where the DNA matches it firmly. The size of a clone is reported for some rows only, either as once, few or many, or as a class for expanded clones.

d_call	v_call	clone_size	j_call	cdr3_aa	cdr3_nt
NA	TRBV5-1	NA	TRBJ1-1	CASSLLQGTEAFF	TGCGCCAGCAGCTTGCTCCAGGGCACTGAAGCTTTCTTT
NA	TRBV5-1	NA	TRBJ1-1	CASSPGGAGDTEAFF	TGCGCCAGCAGCCCCGGAGGTGCGGGGGACACTGAAGCTTTCTTT
TRBD2	TRBV18	NA	TRBJ2-5	CASSPRLAGERETQYF	TGTGCCAGCTCACCAAGACTAGCGGGGGAGAGAGAGACCCAGTACTTC
NA	TRBV5-1	NA	TRBJ2-1	CASSLGGGYNEQFF	TGCGCCAGCAGCTTGGGAGGCGGGTACAATGAGCAGTTCTTC
TRBD2	TRBV27	NA	TRBJ2-1	CASSLKASGFSYNEQFF	TGTGCCAGCAGTTTAAAAGCTAGCGGGTTCTCCTACAATGAGCAGTTCTTC
TRBD1	TRBV11-2	few	TRBJ2-1	CASSSGTGIYNEQFF	TGTGCCAGCAGCTCCGGGACAGGGATTTACAATGAGCAGTTCTTC
TRBD1	TRBV5-1	NA	TRBJ2-7	CASSLEGQGTQREQYF	TGCGCCAGCAGCTTGGAGGGACAGGGGACGCAAAGGGAGCAGTACTTC
TRBD1	TRBV18	NA	TRBJ2-7	CASSPSGTGNEQYF	TGTGCCAGCTCACCATCCGGGACAGGCAACGAGCAGTACTTC
TRBD2	TRBV27	once	TRBJ2-1	CASKGASGSSYNEQFF	TGTGCCAGCAAAGGGGCTAGCGGGAGTTCCTACAATGAGCAGTTCTTC
NA	TRBV6-5	once	TRBJ1-1	CASSYVGGALNTEAFF	TGTGCCAGCAGTTACGTTGGGGGGGCCCTGAACACTGAAGCTTTCTTT
TRBD1	TRBV29-1	NA	TRBJ1-1	CSVLGQDNTEAFF	TGCAGCGTTTTGGGACAGGACAACACTGAAGCTTTCTTT
NA	TRBV5-1	NA	TRBJ2-5	CASSFGSQGETQYF	TGCGCCAGCAGCTTCGGAAGCCAGGGGGAGACCCAGTACTTC
TRBD2	TRBV5-1	NA	TRBJ2-3	CASSSSGGSTDTQYF	TGCGCCAGCAGCTCTTCGGGAGGGAGCACAGATACGCAGTATTTT
NA	TRBV29-1	few	TRBJ2-3	CSAEQGSGTDTQYF	TGCAGCGCCGAACAGGGTTCCGGCACAGATACGCAGTATTTT
TRBD1	TRBV9	NA	TRBJ1-4	CASSGGSTGRNEKLFF	TGTGCCAGCAGCGGAGGTTCGACAGGGAGGAATGAAAAACTGTTTTTT
TRBD1	TRBV5-1	NA	TRBJ2-7	CASSEGQGGNSYEQYF	TGCGCCAGCAGCGAAGGACAGGGGGGAAACTCCTACGAGCAGTACTTC
NA	TRBV11-3	NA	TRBJ1-1	CASSDWGGTEAFF	TGTGCCAGCAGCGATTGGGGGGGGACTGAAGCTTTCTTT
NA	TRBV7-9	NA	TRBJ1-2	CASSITSGLYGYTF	TGTGCCAGCAGCATTACCTCAGGGCTCTATGGCTACACCTTC
NA	TRBV28	NA	TRBJ1-2	CASSYQDSQGYTF	TGTGCCAGCAGTTATCAGGACTCTCAGGGCTACACCTTC
TRBD1	TRBV19	NA	TRBJ2-7	CASNRGHGYEQYF	TGTGCCAGTAATAGGGGGCACGGATACGAGCAGTACTTC
NA	TRBV7-9	NA	TRBJ2-3	CASSLSRDTDTQYF	TGTGCCAGCAGCTTATCGCGGGATACAGATACGCAGTATTTT
TRBD2	TRBV30	NA	TRBJ2-1	CAWSGRVGTSGYNEQFF	TGTGCCTGGAGTGGGAGAGTAGGGACTAGCGGCTACAATGAGCAGTTCTTC
TRBD2	TRBV5-4	NA	TRBJ2-1	CASSLLGTSGGPYNEQFF	TGTGCCAGCAGCTTACTAGGGACTAGCGGGGGCCCCTACAATGAGCAGTTCTTC
TRBD2	TRBV4-2	NA	TRBJ2-1	CASSQAAGGINEQFF	TGTGCCAGCAGCCAAGCGGCGGGGGGAATCAATGAGCAGTTCTTC
NA	TRBV9	NA	TRBJ2-7	CASSVGMGWGPRASDYEQYF	TGTGCCAGCAGCGTAGGGATGGGGTGGGGACCGAGGGCTAGCGACTACGAGCAGTACTTC
NA	TRBV6-5	once	TRBJ1-3	CASSFSRLPGNTIYF	TGTGCCAGCAGTTTCTCCAGGCTTCCTGGAAACACCATATATTTT
NA	TRBV4-2	NA	TRBJ2-2	CASSQDRWTGELFF	TGTGCCAGCAGCCAAGATAGATGGACCGGGGAGCTGTTTTTT
TRBD1	TRBV6-1	NA	TRBJ2-1	CASRKQGTSYNEQFF	TGTGCCAGCAGGAAACAGGGGACCTCTTACAATGAGCAGTTCTTC
TRBD2	TRBV6-9	NA	TRBJ2-1	CASSFPSGGNNEQFF	TGTGCCAGCAGTTTCCCTAGCGGGGGTAACAATGAGCAGTTCTTC
NA	TRBV14	few	TRBJ2-2	CASREAGELFF	TGTGCCAGCAGGGAGGCCGGGGAGCTGTTTTTT
NA	TRBV6-5	NA	TRBJ2-1	CASSYSAGRYNEQFF	TGTGCCAGCAGTTACTCGGCGGGACGGTACAATGAACAGTTCTTC
TRBD1	TRBV5-1	NA	TRBJ1-6	CASSLTRTGDLIPYNSPLHF	TGCGCCAGCAGCTTGACCAGGACAGGCGATCTTATCCCTTATAATTCACCCCTCCACTTT
NA	TRBV4-1	NA	TRBJ1-1	CASSQAGTREAFF	TGCGCCAGCAGCCAAGCCGGGACAAGAGAAGCTTTCTTT
NA	TRBV4-2	few	TRBJ2-7	CASSQDSGRGGSNEQYF	TGTGCCAGCAGCCAAGATTCGGGTCGGGGTGGGAGTAACGAGCAGTACTTC
NA	TRBV6-6	NA	TRBJ1-2	CASSYSDQRGGYTF	TGTGCCAGCAGTTACTCTGACCAGAGAGGTGGCTACACCTTC
TRBD2	TRBV7-7	few	TRBJ2-2	CASSLSGGVWHANTGELFF	TGTGCCAGCAGCCTCAGCGGGGGGGTTTGGCACGCGAACACCGGGGAGCTGTTTTTT
TRBD2	TRBV5-1	few	TRBJ2-1	CASSPHPGLAGGRNEQFF	TGCGCCAGCAGCCCACATCCGGGACTAGCGGGAGGGCGTAATGAGCAGTTCTTC
TRBD1	TRBV28	few	TRBJ1-6	CASSFRGRNSPLHF	TGTGCCAGCAGTTTCAGGGGGCGGAATTCACCCCTCCACTTT
TRBD1	TRBV7-9	NA	TRBJ1-2	CASSLDGTGFGYGYTF	TGTGCCAGCAGCTTAGATGGGACAGGGTTTGGCTATGGCTACACCTTC
NA	TRBV2	NA	TRBJ1-6	CASSEQGIYNSPLHF	TGTGCCAGCAGTGAACAGGGGATCTATAATTCACCCCTCCACTTT
TRBD1	TRBV19	NA	TRBJ2-7	CASSTRTGGKDEQYF	TGTGCCAGTAGTACTCGGACAGGGGGGAAGGACGAGCAGTACTTC
NA	TRBV5-8	once	TRBJ2-7	CASSLTWRTKYEQYF	TGTGCCAGCAGCTTAACCTGGAGAACCAAATACGAGCAGTACTTC
NA	TRBV25-1	few	TRBJ1-6	CASSEYLEGRPLHF	TGTGCCAGCAGTGAATACCTCGAGGGAAGGCCCCTCCACTTT
NA	TRBV28	NA	TRBJ2-7	CASSSLGLHSSYEQYF	TGTGCCAGCAGTTCCTTGGGACTGCATTCCTCCTACGAGCAGTACTTC
NA	TRBV28	NA	TRBJ2-6	CASSLGGAPGANVLTF	TGTGCCAGCAGTTTAGGTGGGGCTCCTGGGGCCAACGTCCTGACTTTC
NA	TRBV28	NA	TRBJ1-5	CASSGTGIHQPQHF	TGTGCCAGCAGTGGAACAGGGATTCATCAGCCCCAGCATTTT
TRBD1	TRBV7-6	once	TRBJ1-4	CASSPTQGESVEKLFF	TGTGCCAGCAGCCCTACACAGGGGGAGTCGGTTGAAAAACTGTTTTTT
TRBD1	TRBV7-8	NA	TRBJ2-1	CASSPTGALYNEQFF	TGTGCCAGCAGCCCAACAGGGGCGCTTTACAATGAGCAGTTCTTC
NA	TRBV4-3	NA	TRBJ1-2	CASSQVSGDGYTF	TGCGCCAGCAGCCAAGTATCCGGGGATGGCTACACCTTC
NA	TRBV7-3	few	TRBJ2-1	CASSLMSTYNEQFF	TGTGCCAGCAGCTTAATGTCAACTTACAATGAGCAGTTCTTC
TRBD2	TRBV7-3	NA	TRBJ2-1	CASSYKDVGTSRDNEQFF	TGTGCCAGCAGCTATAAGGACGTGGGGACTAGCAGAGACAATGAGCAGTTCTTC
NA	TRBV19	NA	TRBJ2-5	CASSIGTEETQYF	TGTGCCAGTAGTATAGGGACAGAAGAGACCCAGTACTTC
NA	TRBV18	few	TRBJ2-1	CASSPQSKPGDNEQFF	TGTGCCAGCTCACCCCAGTCTAAGCCGGGGGACAATGAGCAGTTCTTC